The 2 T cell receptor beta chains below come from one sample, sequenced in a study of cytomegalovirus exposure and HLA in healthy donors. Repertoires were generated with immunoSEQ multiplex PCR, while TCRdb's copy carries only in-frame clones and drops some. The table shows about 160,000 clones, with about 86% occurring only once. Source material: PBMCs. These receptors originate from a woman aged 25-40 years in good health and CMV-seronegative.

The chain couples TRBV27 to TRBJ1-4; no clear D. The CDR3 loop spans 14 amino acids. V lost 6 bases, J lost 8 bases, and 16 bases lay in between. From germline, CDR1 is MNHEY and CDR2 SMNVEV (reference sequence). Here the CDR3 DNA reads TGTGCCAGCAGCCCCCTGGTAGGGAGAGAAAAACTGTTTTTT. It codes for CASSPLVGREKLFF.

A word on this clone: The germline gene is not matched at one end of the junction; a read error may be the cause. The CDR3 DNA is TGTGCCAGCAGCTTGAGTTATGACTACACCTTC. As protein: CASSLSYDYTF. This rearrangement joins TRBV5-4 to TRBJ1-2; D unclear. The germline gives CDR1 SGHNT, CDR2 YYREEE (reference sequence). The CDR3 spans 11 residues.